Listed below are T cell receptor beta chains from one sample, sequenced in a study of shared clonotypes between healthy human individuals. Data came from immunoSEQ multiplex PCR; TCRdb stores just in-frame clones and leaves some out. The repertoire holds 2 million or so clones, with around 95% as singletons. The sequencing sample was made of naive CD4+ T cells sorted from blood. Every receptor here comes from a man between 18 and 29 years old in good health. CDR3s include the opening cysteine and the closing phenylalanine or tryptophan. The order of the fields is J gene, D gene, V gene, CDR3 protein. A D gene is named only where the DNA matches it firmly.

J: TRBJ2-2; D: -; V: TRBV10-3; CDR3: CAISETEDNTGELFF
J: TRBJ1-6; D: -; V: TRBV6-5; CDR3: CASSFLGSSYNSPLHF
J: TRBJ2-1; D: TRBD2; V: TRBV7-2; CDR3: CASSLELAGVNEQFF
J: TRBJ2-5; D: TRBD1; V: TRBV25-1; CDR3: CASSLAPGTGVETQYF
J: TRBJ1-5; D: -; V: TRBV28; CDR3: CASSLAQLINQPQHF
J: TRBJ2-2; D: -; V: TRBV11-2; CDR3: CASTWSRNTGELFF
J: TRBJ2-7; D: -; V: TRBV6-5; CDR3: CASRLQGPVDEQYF
J: TRBJ1-5; D: -; V: TRBV2; CDR3: CASSEEFTGNQPQHF
J: TRBJ2-1; D: -; V: TRBV5-1; CDR3: CASSLGAVYNEQFF
J: TRBJ1-1; D: -; V: TRBV7-2; CDR3: CASSLAGQWNTEAFF
J: TRBJ2-3; D: -; V: TRBV11-3; CDR3: CASSLVAGADTQYF
J: TRBJ2-3; D: TRBD1; V: TRBV5-1; CDR3: CASRRQGADTQYF
J: TRBJ1-5; D: -; V: TRBV2; CDR3: CASSPPGGLGNQPQHF
J: TRBJ2-1; D: -; V: TRBV5-1; CDR3: CASSQGGFYNEQFF
J: TRBJ2-5; D: TRBD1; V: TRBV18; CDR3: CASSPQLGQPETQYF
J: TRBJ1-1; D: TRBD1; V: TRBV2; CDR3: CASSPRQGLRTEAFF
J: TRBJ1-6; D: -; V: TRBV28; CDR3: CASSPNKDNSPLHF
J: TRBJ1-2; D: -; V: TRBV18; CDR3: CASSPEGANYGYTF
J: TRBJ1-2; D: -; V: TRBV11-2; CDR3: CASSRQEDGYTF
J: TRBJ1-2; D: TRBD1; V: TRBV18; CDR3: CASSPGEQGGLHGYTF
J: TRBJ2-7; D: TRBD1; V: TRBV7-6; CDR3: CASSPGTGYLSYEQYF
J: TRBJ2-3; D: -; V: TRBV6-6; CDR3: CASSKRVTDTQYF
J: TRBJ2-7; D: TRBD1; V: TRBV5-1; CDR3: CASSTGQGVGSYEQYF
J: TRBJ1-1; D: -; V: TRBV6-1; CDR3: CASSVGGETAFF
J: TRBJ1-5; D: -; V: TRBV10-3; CDR3: CAISGAKNSLQHF
J: TRBJ1-1; D: -; V: TRBV5-1; CDR3: CASRRGIWGMNTEAFF
J: TRBJ2-1; D: -; V: TRBV20-1; CDR3: CSASRVPEQFF
J: TRBJ2-7; D: TRBD1; V: TRBV5-4; CDR3: CASSKRDRSYEQYF
J: TRBJ2-1; D: TRBD2; V: TRBV18; CDR3: CASSPPLAGGNEQFF
J: TRBJ2-5; D: -; V: TRBV5-4; CDR3: CASSFAGAEETQYF
J: TRBJ2-3; D: -; V: TRBV19; CDR3: CASSMIASTDTQYF
J: TRBJ1-4; D: -; V: TRBV15; CDR3: CATSRELGATNEKLFF
J: TRBJ1-2; D: -; V: TRBV28; CDR3: CAGGAWNYGYTF
J: TRBJ2-2; D: -; V: TRBV28; CDR3: CASRTGNTGELFF